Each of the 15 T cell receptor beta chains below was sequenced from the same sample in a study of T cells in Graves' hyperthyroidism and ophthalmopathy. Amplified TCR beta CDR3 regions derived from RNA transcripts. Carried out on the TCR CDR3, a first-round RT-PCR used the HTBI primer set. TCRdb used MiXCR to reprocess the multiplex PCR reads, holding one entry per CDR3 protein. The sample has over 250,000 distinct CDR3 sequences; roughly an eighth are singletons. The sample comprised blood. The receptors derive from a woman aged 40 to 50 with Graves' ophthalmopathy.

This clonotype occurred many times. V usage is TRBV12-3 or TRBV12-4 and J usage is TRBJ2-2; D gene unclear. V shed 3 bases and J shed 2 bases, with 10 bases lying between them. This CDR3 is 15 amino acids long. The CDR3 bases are TGTGCCAGCAGTTTCTCGCCAACTAACACCGGGGAGCTGTTTTTT. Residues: CASSFSPTNTGELFF.

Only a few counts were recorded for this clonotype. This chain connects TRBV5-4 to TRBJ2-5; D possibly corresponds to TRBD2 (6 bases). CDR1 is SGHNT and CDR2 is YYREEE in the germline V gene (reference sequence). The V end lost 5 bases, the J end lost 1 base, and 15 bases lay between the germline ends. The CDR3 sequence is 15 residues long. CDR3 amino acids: CASRSRVGGQETQYF. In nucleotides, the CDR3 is TGTGCCAGCAGGTCCAGGGTGGGGGGCCAAGAGACCCAGTACTTC.

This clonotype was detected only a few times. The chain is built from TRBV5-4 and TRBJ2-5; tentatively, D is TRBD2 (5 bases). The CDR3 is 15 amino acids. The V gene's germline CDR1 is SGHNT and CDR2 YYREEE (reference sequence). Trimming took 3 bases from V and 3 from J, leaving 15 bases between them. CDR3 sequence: CASSSTSRGKETQYF. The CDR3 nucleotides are TGTGCCAGCAGCTCCACCTCTCGGGGAAAAGAGACCCAGTACTTC.

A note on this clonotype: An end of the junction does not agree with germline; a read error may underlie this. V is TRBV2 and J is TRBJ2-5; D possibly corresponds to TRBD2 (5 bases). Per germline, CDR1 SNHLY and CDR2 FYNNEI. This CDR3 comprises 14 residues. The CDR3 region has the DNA TGTGCCAGCACCAGAGCGGCCGCCCAAGTGACCCAGTACTTC. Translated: CASTRAAAQVTQYF.

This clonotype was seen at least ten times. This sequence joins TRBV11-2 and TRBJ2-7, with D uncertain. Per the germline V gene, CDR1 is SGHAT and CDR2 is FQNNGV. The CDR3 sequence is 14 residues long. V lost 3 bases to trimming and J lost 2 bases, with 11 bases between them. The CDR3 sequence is CASSFGLGPYEQYF. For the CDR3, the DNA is TGTGCCAGCAGCTTTGGGCTGGGCCCCTACGAGCAGTACTTC.

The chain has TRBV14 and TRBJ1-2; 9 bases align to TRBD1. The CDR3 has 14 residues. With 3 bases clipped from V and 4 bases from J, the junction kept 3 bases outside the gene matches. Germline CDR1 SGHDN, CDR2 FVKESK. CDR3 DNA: TGTGCCAGCAGCCACGGGACAGGGATCTATGGCTACACCTTC. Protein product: CASSHGTGIYGYTF. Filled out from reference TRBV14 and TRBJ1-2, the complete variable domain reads EAGVTQFPSHSVIEKGQTVTLRCDPISGHDNLYWYRRVMGKEIKFLLHFVKESKQDESGMPNNRFLAERTGGTYSTLKVQPAELEDSGVYFCASSHGTGIYGYTFGSGTRLTVV.

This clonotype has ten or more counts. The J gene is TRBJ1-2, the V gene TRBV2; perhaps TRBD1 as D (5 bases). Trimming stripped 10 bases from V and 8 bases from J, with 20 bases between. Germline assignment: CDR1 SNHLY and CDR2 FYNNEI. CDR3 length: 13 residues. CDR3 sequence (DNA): TGTGCCACCGCGCTCGGGCAGGGCAGGGGCTACACCTTC. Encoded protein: CATALGQGRGYTF.

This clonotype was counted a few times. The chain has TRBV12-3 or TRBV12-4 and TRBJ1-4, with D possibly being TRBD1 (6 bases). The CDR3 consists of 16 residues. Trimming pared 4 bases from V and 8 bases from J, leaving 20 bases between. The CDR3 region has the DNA TGTGCCAGCAGTTCCTCCTTATGGGGGGGCAAAGAAAAACTGTTTTTT. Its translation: CASSSSLWGGKEKLFF.

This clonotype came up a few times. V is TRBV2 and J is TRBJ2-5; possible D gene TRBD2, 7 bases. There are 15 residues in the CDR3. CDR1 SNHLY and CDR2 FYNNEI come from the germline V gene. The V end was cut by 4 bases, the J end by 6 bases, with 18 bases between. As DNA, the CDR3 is TGTGCCAGCAGTGCTATAGGGGGGGGCCCGAAGACCCAGTACTTC. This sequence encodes CASSAIGGGPKTQYF. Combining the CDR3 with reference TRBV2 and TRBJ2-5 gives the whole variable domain EPEVTQTPSHQVTQMGQEVILRCVPISNHLYFYWYRQILGQKVEFLVSFYNNEISEKSEIFDDQFSVERPDGSNFTLKIRSTKLEDSAMYFCASSAIGGGPKTQYFGPGTRLLVL.

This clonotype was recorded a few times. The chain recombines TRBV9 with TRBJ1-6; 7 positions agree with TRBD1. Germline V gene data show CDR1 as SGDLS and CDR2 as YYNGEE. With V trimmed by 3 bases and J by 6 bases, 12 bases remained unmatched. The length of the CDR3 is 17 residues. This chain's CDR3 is CASSGAARQGGNSPLHF. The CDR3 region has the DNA TGTGCCAGCAGCGGCGCCGCCAGACAGGGTGGTAATTCACCCCTCCACTTT.

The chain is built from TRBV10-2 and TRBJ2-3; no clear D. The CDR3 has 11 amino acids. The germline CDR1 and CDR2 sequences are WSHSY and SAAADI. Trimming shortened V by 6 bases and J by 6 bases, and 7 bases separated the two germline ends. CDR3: CASRNGDTQYF. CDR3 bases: TGCGCCAGCAGGAACGGGGATACGCAGTATTTT.

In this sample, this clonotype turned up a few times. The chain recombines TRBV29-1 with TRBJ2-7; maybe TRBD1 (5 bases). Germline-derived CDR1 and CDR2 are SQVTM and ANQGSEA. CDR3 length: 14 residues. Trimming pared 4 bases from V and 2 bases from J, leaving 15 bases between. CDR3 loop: CSVAGPGFPYEQYF. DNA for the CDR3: TGCAGCGTTGCCGGGCCAGGGTTCCCCTACGAGCAGTACTTC.

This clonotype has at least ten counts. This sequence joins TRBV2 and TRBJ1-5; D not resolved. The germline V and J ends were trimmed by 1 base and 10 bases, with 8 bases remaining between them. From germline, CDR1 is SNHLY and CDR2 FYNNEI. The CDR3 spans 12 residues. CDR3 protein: CASSEVPPPQHF. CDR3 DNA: TGTGCCAGCAGTGAAGTTCCCCCACCCCAGCATTTT.

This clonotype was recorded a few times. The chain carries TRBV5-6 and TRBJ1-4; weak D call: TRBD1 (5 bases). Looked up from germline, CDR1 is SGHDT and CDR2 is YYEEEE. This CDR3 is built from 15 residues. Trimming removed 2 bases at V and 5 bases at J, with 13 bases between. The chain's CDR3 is CASSLWGAGNEKLFF. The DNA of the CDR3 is TGTGCCAGCAGCTTATGGGGAGCAGGGAATGAAAAACTGTTTTTT.

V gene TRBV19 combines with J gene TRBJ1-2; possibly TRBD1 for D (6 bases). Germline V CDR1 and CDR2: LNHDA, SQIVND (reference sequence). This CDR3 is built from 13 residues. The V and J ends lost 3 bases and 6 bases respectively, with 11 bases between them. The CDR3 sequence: CASSITGSHGYTF. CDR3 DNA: TGTGCCAGTAGTATTACAGGGTCCCATGGCTACACCTTC.